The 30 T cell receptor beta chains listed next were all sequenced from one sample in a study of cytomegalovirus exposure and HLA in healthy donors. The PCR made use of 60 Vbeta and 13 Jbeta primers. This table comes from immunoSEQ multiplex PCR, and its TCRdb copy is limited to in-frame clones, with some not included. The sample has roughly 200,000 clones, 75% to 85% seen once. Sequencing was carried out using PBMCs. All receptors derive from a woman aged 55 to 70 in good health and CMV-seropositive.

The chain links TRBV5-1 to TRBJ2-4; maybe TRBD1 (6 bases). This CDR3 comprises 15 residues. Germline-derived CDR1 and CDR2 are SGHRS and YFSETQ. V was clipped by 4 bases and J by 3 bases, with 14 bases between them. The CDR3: CASSPMDSVKNIQYF. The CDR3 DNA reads TGCGCCAGCAGCCCTATGGACAGTGTCAAAAACATTCAGTACTTC.

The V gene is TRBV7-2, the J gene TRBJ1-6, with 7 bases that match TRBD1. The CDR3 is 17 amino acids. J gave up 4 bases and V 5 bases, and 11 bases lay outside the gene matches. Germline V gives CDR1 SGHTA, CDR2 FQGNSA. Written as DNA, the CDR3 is TGTGCCAGCAGCCAAGTGATAGGGGGCGTGTATAATTCACCCCTCCACTTT. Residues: CASSQVIGGVYNSPLHF.

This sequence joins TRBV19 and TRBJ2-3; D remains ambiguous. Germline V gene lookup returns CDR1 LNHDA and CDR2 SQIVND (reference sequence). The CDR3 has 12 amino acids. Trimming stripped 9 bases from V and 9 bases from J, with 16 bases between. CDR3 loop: CASDSHSTTQYF. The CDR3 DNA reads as TGTGCCAGCGACTCCCACTCCACCACGCAGTATTTT.

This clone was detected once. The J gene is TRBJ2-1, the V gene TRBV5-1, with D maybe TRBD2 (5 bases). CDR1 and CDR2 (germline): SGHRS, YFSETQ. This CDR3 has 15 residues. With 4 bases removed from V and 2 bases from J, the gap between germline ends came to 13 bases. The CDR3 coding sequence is TGCGCCAGCAGCACAACAACTAGTGCCTACAATGAGCAGTTCTTC. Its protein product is CASSTTTSAYNEQFF.

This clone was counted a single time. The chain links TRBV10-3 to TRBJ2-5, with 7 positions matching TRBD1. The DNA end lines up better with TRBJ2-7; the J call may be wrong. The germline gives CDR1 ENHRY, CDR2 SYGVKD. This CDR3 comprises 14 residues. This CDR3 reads CAINQQGHSYEQYF. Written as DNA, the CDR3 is TGTGCCATCAACCAACAGGGGCACTCCTACGAGCAGTACTTC.

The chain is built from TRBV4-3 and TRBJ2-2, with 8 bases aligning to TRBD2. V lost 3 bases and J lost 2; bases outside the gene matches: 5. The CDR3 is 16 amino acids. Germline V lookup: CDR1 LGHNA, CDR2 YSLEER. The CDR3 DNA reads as TGCGCCAGCAGCCATGATAGCGGGGCCAACACCGGGGAGCTGTTTTTT. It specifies CASSHDSGANTGELFF.

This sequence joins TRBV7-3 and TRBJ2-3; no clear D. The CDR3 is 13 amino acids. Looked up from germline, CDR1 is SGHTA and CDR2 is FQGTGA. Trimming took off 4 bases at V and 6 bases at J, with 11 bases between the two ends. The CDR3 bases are TGTGCCAGCAGCTCCGTTGAGCGCGATACGCAGTATTTT. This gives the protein CASSSVERDTQYF.

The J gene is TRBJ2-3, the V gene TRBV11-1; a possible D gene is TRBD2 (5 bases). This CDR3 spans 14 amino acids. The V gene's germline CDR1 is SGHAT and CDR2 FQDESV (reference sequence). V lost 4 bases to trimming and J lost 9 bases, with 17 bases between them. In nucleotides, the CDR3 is TGTGCCAGCAGCTACCGGGATTTTTCGAAGACGCAGTATTTT. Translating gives CASSYRDFSKTQYF. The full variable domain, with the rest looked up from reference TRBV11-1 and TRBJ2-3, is EAEVAQSPRYKITEKSQAVAFWCDPISGHATLYWYRQILGQGPELLVQFQDESVVDDSQLPKDRFSAERLKGVDSTLKIQPAELGDSAMYLCASSYRDFSKTQYFGPGTRLTVL.

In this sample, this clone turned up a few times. As DNA, the CDR3 is TGTGCCAGCAGTGTGAGTAGCGGGGGGACTAAGCAGTACTTC. Amino acid sequence: CASSVSSGGTKQYF. The rearrangement uses TRBV2 and TRBJ2-7; 10 nucleotides agree with TRBD2. Germline lookup yields CDR1 SNHLY and CDR2 FYNNEI. The J segment lost 8 bases and the V segment lost 4 bases, leaving 8 bases of the junction unmatched. CDR3 length equals 14 residues.

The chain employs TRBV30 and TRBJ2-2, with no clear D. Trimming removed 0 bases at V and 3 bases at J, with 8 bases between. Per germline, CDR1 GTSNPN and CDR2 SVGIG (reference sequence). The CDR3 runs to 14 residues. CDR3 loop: CAWSVLGYTGELFF. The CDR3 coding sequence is TGTGCCTGGAGTGTACTGGGCTACACCGGGGAGCTGTTTTTT.

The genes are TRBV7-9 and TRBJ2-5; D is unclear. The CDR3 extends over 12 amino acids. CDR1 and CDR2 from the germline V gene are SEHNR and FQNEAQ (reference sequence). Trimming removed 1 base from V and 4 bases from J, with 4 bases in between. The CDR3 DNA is TGTGCCAGCAGCTTAGACGGAGAGACCCAGTACTTC. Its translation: CASSLDGETQYF.

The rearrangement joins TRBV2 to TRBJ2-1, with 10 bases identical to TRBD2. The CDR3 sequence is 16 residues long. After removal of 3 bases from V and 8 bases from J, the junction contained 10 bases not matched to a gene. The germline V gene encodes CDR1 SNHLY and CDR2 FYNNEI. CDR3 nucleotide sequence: TGTGCCAGCAGTGACCCGGGACTAGCGATTCCGGATGAGCAGTTCTTC. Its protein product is CASSDPGLAIPDEQFF. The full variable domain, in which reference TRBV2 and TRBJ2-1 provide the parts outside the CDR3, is EPEVTQTPSHQVTQMGQEVILRCVPISNHLYFYWYRQILGQKVEFLVSFYNNEISEKSEIFDDQFSVERPDGSNFTLKIRSTKLEDSAMYFCASSDPGLAIPDEQFFGPGTRLTVL.

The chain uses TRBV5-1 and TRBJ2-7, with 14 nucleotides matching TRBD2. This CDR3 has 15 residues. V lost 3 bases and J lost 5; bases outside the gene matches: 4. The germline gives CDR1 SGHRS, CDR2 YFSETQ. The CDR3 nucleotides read TGCGCCAGCAGCTGGCGACTAGCGGGAGGGGACGAGCAGTACTTC. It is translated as CASSWRLAGGDEQYF. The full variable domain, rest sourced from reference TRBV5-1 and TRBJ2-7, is KAGVTQTPRYLIKTRGQQVTLSCSPISGHRSVSWYQQTPGQGLQFLFEYFSETQRNKGNFPGRFSGRQFSNSRSEMNVSTLELGDSALYLCASSWRLAGGDEQYFGPGTRLTVT.

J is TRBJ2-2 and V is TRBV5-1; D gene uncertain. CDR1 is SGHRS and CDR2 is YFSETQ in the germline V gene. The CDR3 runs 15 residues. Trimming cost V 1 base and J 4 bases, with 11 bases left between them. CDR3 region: CASSLLAGLTGELFF. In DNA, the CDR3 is TGCGCCAGCAGCTTGCTGGCAGGCCTCACCGGGGAGCTGTTTTTT.

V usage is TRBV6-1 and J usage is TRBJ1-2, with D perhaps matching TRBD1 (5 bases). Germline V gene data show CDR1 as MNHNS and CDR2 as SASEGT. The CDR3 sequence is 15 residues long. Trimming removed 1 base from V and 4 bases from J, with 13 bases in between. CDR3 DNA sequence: TGTGCCAGCAGTGAAGGGGGCCGGAGACCCTATGGCTACACCTTC. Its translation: CASSEGGRRPYGYTF.

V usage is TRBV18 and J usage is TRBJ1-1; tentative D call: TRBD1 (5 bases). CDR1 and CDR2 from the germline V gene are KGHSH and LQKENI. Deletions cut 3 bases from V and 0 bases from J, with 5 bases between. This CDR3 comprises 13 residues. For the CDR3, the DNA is TGTGCCAGCTCACCGACAGTGAACACTGAAGCTTTCTTT. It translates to CASSPTVNTEAFF.

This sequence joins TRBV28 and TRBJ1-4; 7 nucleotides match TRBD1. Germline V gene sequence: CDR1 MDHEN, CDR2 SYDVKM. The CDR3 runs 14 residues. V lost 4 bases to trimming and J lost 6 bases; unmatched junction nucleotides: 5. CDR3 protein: CASSSRQGDEKLFF. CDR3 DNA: TGTGCCAGCAGTTCCCGACAGGGCGATGAAAAACTGTTTTTT. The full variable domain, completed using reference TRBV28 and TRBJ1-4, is DVKVTQSSRYLVKRTGEKVFLECVQDMDHENMFWYRQDPGLGLRLIYFSYDVKMKEKGDIPEGYSVSREKKERFSLILESASTNQTSMYLCASSSRQGDEKLFFGSGTQLSVL.

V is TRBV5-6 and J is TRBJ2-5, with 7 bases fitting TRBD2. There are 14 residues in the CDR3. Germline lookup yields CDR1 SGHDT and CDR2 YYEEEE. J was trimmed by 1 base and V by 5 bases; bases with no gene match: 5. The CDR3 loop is CASRFAGVQETQYF. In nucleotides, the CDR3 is TGTGCCAGCAGGTTCGCGGGAGTCCAAGAGACCCAGTACTTC.

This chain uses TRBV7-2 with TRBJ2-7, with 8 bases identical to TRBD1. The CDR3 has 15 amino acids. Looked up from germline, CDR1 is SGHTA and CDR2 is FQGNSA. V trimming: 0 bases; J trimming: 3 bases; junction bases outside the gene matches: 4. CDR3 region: CASSLAPGTGYEQYF. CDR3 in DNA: TGTGCCAGCAGCTTAGCCCCCGGGACAGGCTACGAGCAGTACTTC.

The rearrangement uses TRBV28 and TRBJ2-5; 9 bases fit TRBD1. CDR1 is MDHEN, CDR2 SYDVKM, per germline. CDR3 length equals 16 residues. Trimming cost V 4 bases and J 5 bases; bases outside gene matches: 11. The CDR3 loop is CASSSQNTGGAETQYF. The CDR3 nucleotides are TGTGCCAGCAGTTCTCAAAACACAGGGGGCGCGGAGACCCAGTACTTC. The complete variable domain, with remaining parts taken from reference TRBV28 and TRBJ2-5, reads DVKVTQSSRYLVKRTGEKVFLECVQDMDHENMFWYRQDPGLGLRLIYFSYDVKMKEKGDIPEGYSVSREKKERFSLILESASTNQTSMYLCASSSQNTGGAETQYFGPGTRLLVL.

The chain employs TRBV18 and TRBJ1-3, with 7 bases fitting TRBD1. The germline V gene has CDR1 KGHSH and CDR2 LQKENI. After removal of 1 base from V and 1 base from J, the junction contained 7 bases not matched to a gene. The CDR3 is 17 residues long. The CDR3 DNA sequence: TGTGCCAGCTCACCACGCCTACAGGGGAGTTCTGGAAACACCATATATTTT. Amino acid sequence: CASSPRLQGSSGNTIYF. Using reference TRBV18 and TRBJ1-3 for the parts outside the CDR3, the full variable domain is NAGVMQNPRHLVRRRGQEARLRCSPMKGHSHVYWYRQLPEEGLKFMVYLQKENIIDESGMPKERFSAEFPKEGPSILRIQQVVRGDSAAYFCASSPRLQGSSGNTIYFGEGSWLTVV.

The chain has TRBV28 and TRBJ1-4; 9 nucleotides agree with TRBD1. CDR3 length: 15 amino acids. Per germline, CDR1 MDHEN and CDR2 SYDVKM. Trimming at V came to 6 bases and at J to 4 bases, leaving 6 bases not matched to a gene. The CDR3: CASRPTGGRNEKLFF. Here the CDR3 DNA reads TGTGCCAGCAGACCAACAGGGGGCCGTAATGAAAAACTGTTTTTT.

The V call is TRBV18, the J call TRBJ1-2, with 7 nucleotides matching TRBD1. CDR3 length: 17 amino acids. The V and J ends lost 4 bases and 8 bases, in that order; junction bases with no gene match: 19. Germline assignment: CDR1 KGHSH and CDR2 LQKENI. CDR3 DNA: TGTGCCAGCTCACGAACCGCCCTAACAGGGGACGGGGGCGGCTACACCTTC. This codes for CASSRTALTGDGGGYTF.

The CDR3 loop reads CASSYPVNYRFF. The CDR3 DNA reads as TGTGCCAGCAGTTATCCGGTAAACTATCGGTTCTTC. The rearrangement links TRBV2 to TRBJ2-1; unclear D gene. There are 12 residues in the CDR3. CDR1 and CDR2 from the germline V gene are SNHLY and FYNNEI. The V end lost 5 bases, the J end lost 15 bases, and 17 bases lay between the germline ends. Using reference TRBV2 and TRBJ2-1 for the parts outside the CDR3, the full variable domain is EPEVTQTPSHQVTQMGQEVILRCVPISNHLYFYWYRQILGQKVEFLVSFYNNEISEKSEIFDDQFSVERPDGSNFTLKIRSTKLEDSAMYFCASSYPVNYRFFGPGTRLTVL.

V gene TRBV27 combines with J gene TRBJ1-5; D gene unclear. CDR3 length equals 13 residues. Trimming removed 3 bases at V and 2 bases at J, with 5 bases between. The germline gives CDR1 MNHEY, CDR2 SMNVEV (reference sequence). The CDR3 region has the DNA TGTGCCAGCAGTTTGAGTGGCAATCAGCCCCAGCATTTT. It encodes CASSLSGNQPQHF.

The CDR3 nucleotides read TGTGCCAGCGGCCGAACACCCTACGAGCAGTACTTC. Translated: CASGRTPYEQYF. V gene TRBV6-1 combines with J gene TRBJ2-7; D remains unclear. Between the trimmed V and J ends, which lost 8 bases and 2 bases, there was a span of 10 bases. CDR3 length equals 12 residues. The germline CDR1 and CDR2 sequences are MNHNS and SASEGT.

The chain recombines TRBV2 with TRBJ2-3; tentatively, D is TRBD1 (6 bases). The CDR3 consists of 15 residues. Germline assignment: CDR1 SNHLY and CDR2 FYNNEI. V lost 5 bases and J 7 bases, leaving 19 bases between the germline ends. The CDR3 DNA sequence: TGTGCCAGCAGTCGAACCTCTAACAGGGAACATACGCAGTATTTT. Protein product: CASSRTSNREHTQYF.

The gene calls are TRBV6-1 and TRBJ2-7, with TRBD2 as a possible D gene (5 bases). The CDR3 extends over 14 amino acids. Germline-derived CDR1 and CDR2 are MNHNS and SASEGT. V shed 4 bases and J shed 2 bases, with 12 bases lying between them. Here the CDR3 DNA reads TGTGCCAGCAGTGCGTGGGAGCCACCCTACGAGCAGTACTTC. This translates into CASSAWEPPYEQYF.

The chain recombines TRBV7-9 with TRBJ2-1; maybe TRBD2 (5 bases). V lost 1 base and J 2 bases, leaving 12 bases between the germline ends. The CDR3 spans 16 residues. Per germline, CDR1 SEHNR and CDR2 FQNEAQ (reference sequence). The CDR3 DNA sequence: TGTGCCAGCAGCTTAGAGGGTAGCGTAACCTACAATGAGCAGTTCTTC. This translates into CASSLEGSVTYNEQFF.

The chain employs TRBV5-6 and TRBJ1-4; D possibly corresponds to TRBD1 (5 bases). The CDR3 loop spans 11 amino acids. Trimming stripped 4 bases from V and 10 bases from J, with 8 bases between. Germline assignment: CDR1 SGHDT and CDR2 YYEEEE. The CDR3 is CASSQGAKLFF. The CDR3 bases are TGTGCCAGCAGCCAAGGGGCAAAACTGTTTTTT. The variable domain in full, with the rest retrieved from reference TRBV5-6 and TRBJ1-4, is DAGVTQSPTHLIKTRGQQVTLRCSPKSGHDTVSWYQQALGQGPQFIFQYYEEEERQRGNFPDRFSGHQFPNYSSELNVNALLLGDSALYLCASSQGAKLFFGSGTQLSVL.